The 5 T cell receptor beta chains presented below share a single source sample, sequenced in a study of T cell repertoires in cytomegalovirus infection. TCRdb re-called the reads through MiXCR, storing one row per CDR3 protein. The data hold 750,000 to 950,000 distinct CDR3 sequences, with 25% to 30% observed a single time. These receptors have no identified antigens. The sequencing used cultured CD8+ T cells from PBMCs, collected from culture after CMV antigen stimulation. These TCRs come from a human donor in good health (CMV status not recorded). Some clones in this sample may be carry-over from other donors' samples.

V and J are TRBV20-1 and TRBJ2-3, with D perhaps being TRBD1 or TRBD2 (5 bases each). Germline assignment: CDR1 DFQATT and CDR2 SNEGSKA (reference sequence). Trimming left V 6 bases short and J 2 bases short, with 24 bases between. This CDR3 has 17 amino acids. The CDR3 region has the DNA TGCAGTGCCACTCTTCCGGGACCGCGACTTTACACAGATACGCAGTATTTT. Translation: CSATLPGPRLYTDTQYF.

This sequence joins TRBV11-2 and TRBJ2-5; tentatively, D is TRBD2 (6 bases). V dropped 6 bases and J dropped 1 base, with 12 bases sitting between them. Germline values: CDR1 SGHAT, CDR2 FQNNGV. This CDR3 spans 14 amino acids. The CDR3 loop is CASRTRGLQETQYF. In nucleotides, the CDR3 is TGTGCCAGCAGGACGAGGGGACTCCAAGAGACCCAGTACTTC.

This chain links TRBV29-1 with TRBJ2-5; 8 bases are a match to TRBD2. The ends lost 7 bases at V and 2 bases at J; junction bases unmatched: 6. The CDR3 is 13 residues long. Germline CDR1 SQVTM, CDR2 ANQGSEA. CDR3 loop: CSALTSGQETQYF. DNA for the CDR3: TGCAGCGCCCTCACTAGCGGACAAGAGACCCAGTACTTC.

The V gene is TRBV7-3, the J gene TRBJ1-1, with no clear D. Trimming took off 6 bases at V and 5 bases at J, with 13 bases between the two ends. Germline CDR1 SGHTA, CDR2 FQGTGA. The CDR3 has 13 residues. In DNA, the CDR3 is TGTGCCAGCAGTTATCAACTGGGGACTGAAGCTTTCTTT. This gives the protein CASSYQLGTEAFF.

This clonotype was seen a handful of times. The CDR3 protein is CASSPRIRGGAGSTDTQYF. CDR3 DNA: TGTGCCAGCAGTCCGCGAATACGCGGGGGGGCCGGGAGCACAGATACGCAGTATTTT. The V and J genes are TRBV6-2 or TRBV6-3 and TRBJ2-3, with TRBD2 matching 9 bases. The CDR3 covers 19 residues. V dropped 5 bases and J dropped 0; count of bases not matched to a gene: 15. Germline V CDR1 and CDR2: MNHEY, SVGEGT.